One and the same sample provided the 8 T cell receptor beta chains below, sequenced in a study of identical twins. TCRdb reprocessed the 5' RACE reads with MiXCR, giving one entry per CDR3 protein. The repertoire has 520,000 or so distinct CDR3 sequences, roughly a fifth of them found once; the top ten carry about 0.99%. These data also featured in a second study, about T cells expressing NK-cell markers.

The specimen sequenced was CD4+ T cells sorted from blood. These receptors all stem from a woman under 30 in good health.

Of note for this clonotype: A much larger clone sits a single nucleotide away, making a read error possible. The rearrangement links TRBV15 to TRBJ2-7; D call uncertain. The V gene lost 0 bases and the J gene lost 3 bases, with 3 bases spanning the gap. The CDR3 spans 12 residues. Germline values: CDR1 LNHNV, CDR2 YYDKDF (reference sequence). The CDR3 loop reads CATSRDYYEQYF. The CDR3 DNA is TGTGCCACCAGCAGAGACTACTACGAGCAGTACTTC.

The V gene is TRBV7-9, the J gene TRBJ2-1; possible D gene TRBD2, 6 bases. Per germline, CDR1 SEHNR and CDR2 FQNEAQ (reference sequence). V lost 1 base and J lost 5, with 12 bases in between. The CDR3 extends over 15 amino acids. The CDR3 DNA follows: TGTGCCAGCAGCTTAGTGGGGGAGGCAAACAATGAGCAGTTCTTC. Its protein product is CASSLVGEANNEQFF.

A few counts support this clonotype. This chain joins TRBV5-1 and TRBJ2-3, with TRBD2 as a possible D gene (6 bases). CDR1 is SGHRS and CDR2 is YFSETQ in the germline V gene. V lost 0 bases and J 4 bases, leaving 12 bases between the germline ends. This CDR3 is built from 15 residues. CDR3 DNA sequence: TGCGCCAGCAGCTTGGATCCGGGGGTCGCAGATACGCAGTATTTT. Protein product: CASSLDPGVADTQYF. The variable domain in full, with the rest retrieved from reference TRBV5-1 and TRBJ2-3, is KAGVTQTPRYLIKTRGQQVTLSCSPISGHRSVSWYQQTPGQGLQFLFEYFSETQRNKGNFPGRFSGRQFSNSRSEMNVSTLELGDSALYLCASSLDPGVADTQYFGPGTRLTVL.

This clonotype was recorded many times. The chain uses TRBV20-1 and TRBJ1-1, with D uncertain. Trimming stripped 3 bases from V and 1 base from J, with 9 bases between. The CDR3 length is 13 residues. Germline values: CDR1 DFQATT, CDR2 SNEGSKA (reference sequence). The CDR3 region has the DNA TGCAGTGCTAGCCCTATCAGGAACACTGAAGCTTTCTTT. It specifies CSASPIRNTEAFF.

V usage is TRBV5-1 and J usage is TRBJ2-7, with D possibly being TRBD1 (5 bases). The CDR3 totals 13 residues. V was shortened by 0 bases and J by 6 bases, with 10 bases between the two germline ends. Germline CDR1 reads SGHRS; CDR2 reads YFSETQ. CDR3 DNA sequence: TGCGCCAGCAGCTTGGGCAGGGCATCCGAGCAGTACTTC. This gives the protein CASSLGRASEQYF.

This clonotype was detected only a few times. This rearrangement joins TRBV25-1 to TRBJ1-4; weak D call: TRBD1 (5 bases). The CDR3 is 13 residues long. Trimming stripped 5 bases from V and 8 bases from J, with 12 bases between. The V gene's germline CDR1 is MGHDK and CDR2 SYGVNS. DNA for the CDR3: TGTGCCAGCAGTTGGAGGGGAAGCGAAAAACTGTTTTTT. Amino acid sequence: CASSWRGSEKLFF.

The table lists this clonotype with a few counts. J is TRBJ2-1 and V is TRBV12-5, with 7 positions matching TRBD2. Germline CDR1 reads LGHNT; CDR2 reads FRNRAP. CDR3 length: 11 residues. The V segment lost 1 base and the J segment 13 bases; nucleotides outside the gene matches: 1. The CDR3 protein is CASGLGTSQFF. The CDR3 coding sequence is TGTGCTAGTGGTTTGGGGACTAGTCAGTTCTTC.

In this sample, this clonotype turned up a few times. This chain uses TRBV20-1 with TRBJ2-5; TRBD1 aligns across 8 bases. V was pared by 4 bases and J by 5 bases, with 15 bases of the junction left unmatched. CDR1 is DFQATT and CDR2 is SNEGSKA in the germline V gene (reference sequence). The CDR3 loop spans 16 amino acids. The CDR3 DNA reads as TGCAGTGCTATCTTAACCGGGACAGGAGGCGGGGAGACCCAGTACTTC. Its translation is CSAILTGTGGGETQYF.